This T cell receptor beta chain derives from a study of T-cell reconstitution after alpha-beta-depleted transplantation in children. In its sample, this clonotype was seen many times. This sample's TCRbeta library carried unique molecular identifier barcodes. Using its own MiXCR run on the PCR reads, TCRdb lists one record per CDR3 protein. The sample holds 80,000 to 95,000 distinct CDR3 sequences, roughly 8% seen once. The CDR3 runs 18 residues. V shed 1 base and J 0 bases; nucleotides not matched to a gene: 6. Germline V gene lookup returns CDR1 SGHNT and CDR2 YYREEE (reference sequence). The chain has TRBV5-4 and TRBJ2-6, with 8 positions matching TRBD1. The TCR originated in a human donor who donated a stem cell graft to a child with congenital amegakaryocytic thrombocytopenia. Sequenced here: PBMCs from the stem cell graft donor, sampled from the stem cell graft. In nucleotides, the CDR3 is TGTGCCAGCAGCTTGTTAGGACAGGGACGCTCTGGGGCCAACGTCCTGACTTTC. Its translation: CASSLLGQGRSGANVLTF.